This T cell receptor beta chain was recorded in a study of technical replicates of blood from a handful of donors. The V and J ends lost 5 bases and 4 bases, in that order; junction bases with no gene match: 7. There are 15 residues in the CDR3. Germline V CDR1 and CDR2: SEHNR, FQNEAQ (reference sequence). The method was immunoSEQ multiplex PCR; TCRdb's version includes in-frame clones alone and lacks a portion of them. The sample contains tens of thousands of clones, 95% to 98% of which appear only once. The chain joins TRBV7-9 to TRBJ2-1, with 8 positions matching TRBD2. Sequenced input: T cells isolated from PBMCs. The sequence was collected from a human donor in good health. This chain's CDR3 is CASSPTSGPYNEQFF. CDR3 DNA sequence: TGTGCCAGCAGCCCCACTAGCGGCCCTTACAATGAGCAGTTCTTC.